This entry describes one TCR beta chain. Its specificity is not known. Though probably carrying unrecorded immune exposures, donors were nominally healthy at sampling. The data belong to a study of cytomegalovirus exposure and HLA in healthy donors. Broader study findings: The study flagged some 170 TCR beta chains as cytomegalovirus-associated. Later genetic work tied a missense DCLRE1C variant to beta-chain V and J trimming.

The V gene's germline CDR1 is MGHDK and CDR2 SYGVNS. The CDR3 is made up of 16 amino acids. The germline V and J ends were trimmed by 3 bases and 5 bases, with 19 bases remaining between them. Researchers ran the PCR with 60 Vbeta and 13 Jbeta primers. Only in-frame clones appear in the TCRdb table, and some are missing; sequencing was by immunoSEQ multiplex PCR. The sample's table shows 130,000 or so clones. This receptor was taken from a woman aged 60-75 years in good health and CMV-seronegative. Sequenced: PBMCs. The gene calls are TRBV25-1 and TRBJ2-5; possible D gene TRBD1, 5 bases. The CDR3 region is CASSEWGQHAAETQYF. The CDR3 nucleotides read TGTGCCAGCAGTGAGTGGGGCCAACATGCGGCCGAGACCCAGTACTTC. The variable domain in full, completed from reference TRBV25-1 and TRBJ2-5, reads EADIYQTPRYLVIGTGKKITLECSQTMGHDKMYWYQQDPGMELHLIHYSYGVNSTEKGDLSSESTVSRIRTEHFPLTLESARPSHTSQYLCASSEWGQHAAETQYFGPGTRLLVL.